A selection of T cell receptor beta chains follows, all from one sample in a study of T-cell reconstitution after alpha-beta-depleted transplantation in children. TCRdb passed the PCR reads through MiXCR, listing each CDR3 protein once. The sample includes approximately 430,000 distinct CDR3 sequences, about a sixth of them seen just once. Here the sequenced sample was PBMCs, mostly from graft donor cells, taken 360 days after TCRalphabeta/CD19-depleted stem cell transplant. These receptors were obtained from a boy less than two years old who had a stem cell transplant for Wiskott-Aldrich syndrome, so the T cells may come from the graft donor. The CDR3 runs from the conserved cysteine through the conserved F or W. D genes are given only for firm matches. Clone sizes are given selectively: once, few, many, or a class where the clone is expanded.

J,size,V,D,DNA,CDR3
TRBJ2-2,few,TRBV4-3,.,TGCGCCAGCACCACTCGGGAACCGAACACCGGGGAGCTGTTTTTT,CASTTREPNTGELFF
TRBJ2-1,.,TRBV20-1,.,TGCAGTGCTAGAGAGGCTTCCTACAATGAGCAGTTCTTC,CSAREASYNEQFF
TRBJ2-3,.,TRBV5-6,.,TGTGCCAGCAGCCGCTTCGACAGAGACTACACAGATACGCAGTATTTT,CASSRFDRDYTDTQYF
TRBJ2-1,.,TRBV11-2,.,TGTGCCAGCAGCCGCTGGGGGACTGAAATACCCGGCTACAATGAGCAGTTCTTC,CASSRWGTEIPGYNEQFF
TRBJ2-2,.,TRBV4-2,.,TGTGCCAGCAGCCAAGTCAAGGGGCCGGGCGGGGAGCTGTTTTTT,CASSQVKGPGGELFF
TRBJ2-7,.,TRBV7-6,.,TGTGCCAGCAGCTTAGGGCAGGGAAAGAGAAACCGAACCTACGAGCAGTACTTC,CASSLGQGKRNRTYEQYF
TRBJ2-5,.,TRBV15,.,TGTGCCACCAGCAGGGAATCGACAGTAAAGAACACCCAGTACTTC,CATSRESTVKNTQYF
TRBJ2-1,few,TRBV4-3,TRBD1,TGCGCCAGCAGCCAGACAGGGTCGTACAATGAGCAGTTCTTC,CASSQTGSYNEQFF
TRBJ2-6,few,TRBV2,.,TGTGCCAGCAGGGCGGCTAGGACTGGGGCCAACGTCCTGACTTTC,CASRAARTGANVLTF
TRBJ2-3,few,TRBV24-1,TRBD1,TGTGCCACCAGTCTGCCGGGACAGGGAACGGTTAAGCAGTATTTT,CATSLPGQGTVKQYF
TRBJ2-7,.,TRBV5-1,.,TGCGCCAGCAGCATCCAACCGGGACCCGAGCAGTACTTC,CASSIQPGPEQYF
TRBJ1-1,few,TRBV5-1,.,TGCGCCAGCAGGGTCGGAGGAGTGAACACTGAAGCTTTCTTT,CASRVGGVNTEAFF
TRBJ2-5,few,TRBV11-2,TRBD2,TGTGCCAGCAGCCGCGGGGCTAGCGGCTACCAAGAGACCCAGTACTTC,CASSRGASGYQETQYF
TRBJ2-7,.,TRBV24-1,TRBD1,TGTGCCATCGGACAGGGGCCTCCCTACGAGCAGTACTTC,CAIGQGPPYEQYF
TRBJ1-1,few,TRBV20-1,.,TGCAGTGCTAGAGAGAGGCTGGACACTGAAGCTTTCTTT,CSARERLDTEAFF
TRBJ2-6,few,TRBV7-9,.,TGTGCCAGCAGCTTAGCGCTAAGGAGCTCTGGGGCCAACGTCCTGACTTTC,CASSLALRSSGANVLTF
TRBJ2-1,.,TRBV24-1,TRBD1,TGTGCCACCAGCGGGACAGGCCCCTACAATGAGCAGTTCTTC,CATSGTGPYNEQFF
TRBJ1-3,.,TRBV27,.,TGTGCCAGCAGTTCAAACTCTGGAAACACCATATATTTT,CASSSNSGNTIYF
TRBJ2-1,.,TRBV20-1,TRBD2,TGCAGTGCCGGCGGGGGGGCCCATTCCTTGAGCGGCTACAATGAGCAGTTCTTC,CSAGGGAHSLSGYNEQFF
TRBJ2-6,.,TRBV11-2,TRBD1,TGTGCCACTTCAGGGGGCGCTTCGTCTGGGGCCAACGTCCTGACTTTC,CATSGGASSGANVLTF
TRBJ2-6,few,TRBV12-3/TRBV12-4,.,TGTGCCAGCAGTTTAAGTCTAGGGGGATCCTCTGGGGCCAACGTCCTGACTTTC,CASSLSLGGSSGANVLTF
TRBJ2-1,.,TRBV3-1,.,TGTGCCAGCAGCCATCTAGACGAAGACAATGAGCAGTTCTTC,CASSHLDEDNEQFF
TRBJ1-1,medium-sized,TRBV25-1,.,TGTGCCAGCAGTGTAGGGGTTACTGAAGCTTTCTTT,CASSVGVTEAFF
TRBJ1-2,few,TRBV5-1,.,TGCGCCAGCAGCTTACCCGGACTGCTAAACTATGGCTACACCTTC,CASSLPGLLNYGYTF
TRBJ2-2,.,TRBV5-1,.,TGCGCCAGCAGCTTGGAGAGGCAGTTTATCGGGGAGCTGTTTTTT,CASSLERQFIGELFF
TRBJ2-3,many,TRBV20-1,.,TGCAGTGCTAGAAATCTCTGGAGGCCCGATACGCAGTATTTT,CSARNLWRPDTQYF
TRBJ2-1,few,TRBV7-8,TRBD1,TGTGCCAGCAGCTTAATCGACAGGGAGCTATACAATGAGCAGTTCTTC,CASSLIDRELYNEQFF
TRBJ2-1,.,TRBV9,TRBD2,TGTGCCAGCAGCGTAGAACTAGCGGGTTACAATGAGCAGTTCTTC,CASSVELAGYNEQFF
TRBJ2-7,few,TRBV12-3/TRBV12-4,.,TGTGCCAGCAGAACGATACAGGGATCTCACGAGCAGTACTTC,CASRTIQGSHEQYF
TRBJ2-1,.,TRBV20-1,.,TGCAGTGCTAGCACCAACAATGAGCAGTTCTTC,CSASTNNEQFF
TRBJ2-3,many,TRBV10-1,.,TGCGCCAGCAGTGTAGACGGCACAGATACGCAGTATTTT,CASSVDGTDTQYF
TRBJ2-2,few,TRBV25-1,.,TGTGCCAGCAGTGAACCGCGCGCAGTGAACACCGGGGAGCTGTTTTTT,CASSEPRAVNTGELFF
TRBJ2-4,few,TRBV2,.,TGTGCCAGCAGTGAAACCGCGCTGGCCAAAAACATTCAGTACTTC,CASSETALAKNIQYF
TRBJ2-7,few,TRBV4-1,.,TGCGCCAGCAGCCAAGACCGTATTAGTTCTACGAGCTCCTACGAGCAGTACTTC,CASSQDRISSTSSYEQYF
TRBJ2-2,few,TRBV10-3,.,TGTGCCATCAGTGATTTCATCTCCACCGGGGAGCTGTTTTTT,CAISDFISTGELFF
TRBJ2-1,.,TRBV20-1,TRBD2,TGCAGTGCTAGATCTCTCGATAGCGGGAGGTACAATGAGCAGTTCTTC,CSARSLDSGRYNEQFF
TRBJ2-5,.,TRBV25-1,.,TGTGCCAGCAGTACTCGGGACACTAGAACCAAAGAGACCCAGTACTTC,CASSTRDTRTKETQYF
TRBJ2-1,.,TRBV6-4,.,TGTGCCAGCAGTGCCGTGGCCTACAATGAGCAGTTCTTC,CASSAVAYNEQFF
TRBJ2-5,few,TRBV28,.,TGTGCCAGCAGTTTAGGGCCTGGGGCGGGTGAGGAGACCCAGTACTTC,CASSLGPGAGEETQYF
TRBJ1-4,.,TRBV21-1,.,TGTGCCAGCTCTCGGGGGGAAAAACTGTTTTTT,CASSRGEKLFF
TRBJ2-3,.,TRBV27,TRBD2,TGTGCCAGCAGTCTAACTAGCGGGGGCCGCACAGATACGCAGTATTTT,CASSLTSGGRTDTQYF
TRBJ2-7,.,TRBV2,.,TGTACCTGCAGTTTGATGGTTCTAGCGTCGTGGGCCTACGAGCAGTACTTC,CTCSLMVLASWAYEQYF
TRBJ2-5,.,TRBV5-1,TRBD2,TGCGCCAGCAACCAGGGAGTGGTGAGCGGGGGTCCGACCCAGTACTTC,CASNQGVVSGGPTQYF
TRBJ2-7,few,TRBV7-2,TRBD2,TGTGCCAGCAGCCCCGGGACTAGACCGAACGAGCAGTACTTC,CASSPGTRPNEQYF
TRBJ2-1,.,TRBV18,.,TGTGCCAGCTCACCACGGGGGTCAAGGGTTGCCTACAATGAGCAGTTCTTC,CASSPRGSRVAYNEQFF
TRBJ2-1,few,TRBV20-1,.,TGCAGTGCAACCTACCTCCAGCGCAATGAGCAGTTCTTC,CSATYLQRNEQFF
TRBJ2-1,.,TRBV24-1,TRBD1,TGTGCCACCAGTGCCAGACAGGGTATCCGGAATGAGCAGTTCTTC,CATSARQGIRNEQFF
TRBJ1-3,.,TRBV4-3,TRBD1,TGCGCCAGCAGCCAAGACCACAGGGGGGGAAACACCATATATTTT,CASSQDHRGGNTIYF
TRBJ2-1,few,TRBV24-1,TRBD2,TGTGCCACCAGTGAAACGGCGGGAGGGCGTTACAATGAGCAGTTCTTC,CATSETAGGRYNEQFF
TRBJ2-7,many,TRBV12-3/TRBV12-4,.,TGTGCCAGCAGTCTGGGGGGACCCTCCTACGAGCAGTACTTC,CASSLGGPSYEQYF
TRBJ2-1,.,TRBV29-1,.,TGCAGCGTTGAAGATCCGCGTGGGACATCCTACAATGAGCAGTTCTTC,CSVEDPRGTSYNEQFF
TRBJ2-7,once,TRBV24-1,.,TGTGCCACCAGTGATTTTAAGTCCTACGAGCAGTACTTC,CATSDFKSYEQYF
TRBJ2-7,.,TRBV28,.,TGTGCCAGCAGTTTATCCCACGATAGGGGTCCTTCCTACGAGCAGTACTTC,CASSLSHDRGPSYEQYF
TRBJ2-3,few,TRBV28,TRBD1,TGTGCCAGCAGTCCTTGGACAGGGGGCGCCACAGATACGCAGTATTTT,CASSPWTGGATDTQYF
TRBJ2-6,.,TRBV6-1,.,TGTGCCAGCACCCGACACCTCTCTGGGGCCAACGTCCTGACTTTC,CASTRHLSGANVLTF
TRBJ2-7,few,TRBV20-1,TRBD2,TGCAGTGCTAGTGGGACTAGCGGGGGCCCTTTTGAGCAGTACTTC,CSASGTSGGPFEQYF
TRBJ2-7,.,TRBV20-1,.,TGCAGTGCTGGGGCTTACGAGCAGTACTTC,CSAGAYEQYF
TRBJ2-7,many,TRBV11-1,TRBD2,TGTGCCAGCAGCCCTCGGACTAGCGGGAGATTTACCGTGAGGTACGAGCAGTACTTC,CASSPRTSGRFTVRYEQYF
TRBJ2-3,few,TRBV15,.,TGTGCCACCAGCAGAGATAAAGGGACGATGGCCACAGATACGCAGTATTTT,CATSRDKGTMATDTQYF